This T cell receptor beta chain is drawn from a study of somatic mutations in cytotoxic T cells in rheumatoid arthritis. At the level of the study: Sorted by flow to nearly 100% purity were some V beta antibody-stained T-cell populations, including V beta1+ cells sequenced for TCRB.

The study's findings and limits: Compared with age-matched healthy controls, rheumatoid arthritis patients did not differ significantly in CD8+ T-cell clonality. Exceedance of 20% of CD8+ cells by the largest CD8+ clone occurred in about an eighth of the roughly 60 patients.

This clone was seen once. Antigen unknown. An end of the junction differs from the germline gene, which may be a read error. Positive magnetic bead selection, which isolated the CD4+ and CD8+ cells, was followed by a flow cytometry check of purity. The germline CDR1 and CDR2 sequences are MNHNS and SASEGT. The CDR3 is made up of 16 amino acids. Only in-frame clones appear in the TCRdb table, and some are missing; sequencing was by immunoSEQ multiplex PCR. The table has thousands of clones, 87% seen once. This chain uses TRBV6-1 with TRBJ1-5; possibly TRBD1 for D (6 bases). This receptor was taken from a man between 35 and 55 years old with rheumatoid arthritis. Sequenced: CD8+ T cells sorted from blood. CDR3 amino acids: CASSEWDKLSNQSQHF. DNA of the CDR3: TGTGCCAGCAGTGAATGGGACAAACTTAGCAATCAGTCCCAGCATTTT.